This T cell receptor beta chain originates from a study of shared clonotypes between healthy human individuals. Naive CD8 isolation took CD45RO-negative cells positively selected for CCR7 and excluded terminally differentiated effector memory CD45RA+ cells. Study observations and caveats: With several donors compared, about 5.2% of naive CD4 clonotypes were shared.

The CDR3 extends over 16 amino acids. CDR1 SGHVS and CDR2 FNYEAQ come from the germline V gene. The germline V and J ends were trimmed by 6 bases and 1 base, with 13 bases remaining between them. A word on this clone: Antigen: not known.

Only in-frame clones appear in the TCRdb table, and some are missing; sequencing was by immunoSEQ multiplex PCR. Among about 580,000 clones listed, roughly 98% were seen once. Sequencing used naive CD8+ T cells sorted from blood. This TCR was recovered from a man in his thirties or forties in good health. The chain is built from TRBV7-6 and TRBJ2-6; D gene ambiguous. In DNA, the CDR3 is TGTGCCAGCAGTAAAGGACGCACGTCTGGGGCCAACGTCCTGACTTTC. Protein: CASSKGRTSGANVLTF. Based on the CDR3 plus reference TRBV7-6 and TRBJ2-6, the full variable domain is GAGVSQSPRYKVTKRGQDVALRCDPISGHVSLYWYRQALGQGPEFLTYFNYEAQQDKSGLPNDRFSAERPEGSISTLTIQRTEQRDSAMYRCASSKGRTSGANVLTFGAGSRLTVL.